The rows below give T cell receptor beta chains drawn from one sample of a study of blood T cell repertoires in COVID-19. The assay was immunoSEQ multiplex PCR, and TCRdb's table has in-frame clones only and misses some. The sample holds roughly 330,000 clones, around 90% seen once. The specimen was PBMCs or T cells enriched from blood (not recorded which). These receptors originate from a woman aged 25-40 years who had recovered from COVID-19. Each CDR3 is given with its conserved first and last residue.

V gene: TRBV19; CDR3 protein: CASIGRYTEAFF
V gene: TRBV4-2; CDR3 protein: CASSQDLYLGGGSTDTQYF
V gene: TRBV10-2; CDR3 protein: CASNSLKAQKDEQFF
V gene: TRBV7-2; CDR3 protein: CASSLGIRSYEQYF
V gene: TRBV6-1; CDR3 protein: CASSEWGTLRRNTGELFF
V gene: TRBV6-1; CDR3 protein: CASSDGSRSEKLFF
V gene: TRBV7-2; CDR3 protein: CASSPGTVNSPLHF
V gene: TRBV27; CDR3 protein: CASSAEGTGGLEKLFF
V gene: TRBV15; CDR3 protein: CATSRPSLGELFF
V gene: TRBV7-2; CDR3 protein: CASSLAGAATYEQYF
V gene: TRBV7-3; CDR3 protein: CASSYNRDSEAFF
V gene: TRBV7-2; CDR3 protein: CASTSQRGERGYTF
V gene: TRBV6-5; CDR3 protein: CASSPLTGGGGYTF
V gene: TRBV6-5; CDR3 protein: CASSPGGASYEQYF
V gene: TRBV2; CDR3 protein: CASSDPRRQVSNQPQHF
V gene: TRBV3-1/TRBV3-2; CDR3 protein: CASRGQSRPLHF
V gene: TRBV2; CDR3 protein: CASSSDRDSISRAQYF
V gene: TRBV6-5; CDR3 protein: CASSPTSFNEQYF
V gene: TRBV19; CDR3 protein: CASSPLGQGARNQPQHF
V gene: TRBV25-1; CDR3 protein: CASSDRGYSPLHF
V gene: TRBV30; CDR3 protein: CAWGDSGVSYTF
V gene: TRBV7-6; CDR3 protein: CASSLGARGAHSPLHF
V gene: TRBV29-1; CDR3 protein: CSVVLGAGYNEQFF
V gene: TRBV7-9; CDR3 protein: CASSLVIGASGNTIYF
V gene: TRBV2; CDR3 protein: CASSGQGLSYNEQFF
V gene: TRBV14; CDR3 protein: CASSQATVGGYTF
V gene: TRBV12-3/TRBV12-4; CDR3 protein: CASSFGQGTEAFF
V gene: TRBV27; CDR3 protein: CASRKPPGQGDSPLHF
V gene: TRBV3-1/TRBV3-2; CDR3 protein: CASSQGQGFGEAFF
V gene: TRBV21-1; CDR3 protein: CASSKGRIGTWSNQPQHF
V gene: TRBV7-9; CDR3 protein: CASSRLGGRARENEKLFF
V gene: TRBV5-5; CDR3 protein: CASSLGQGSDYGYTF
V gene: TRBV7-2; CDR3 protein: CASSLWRTSSTGANVLTF
V gene: TRBV7-9; CDR3 protein: CASNPGAGTEEAFF
V gene: TRBV7-5; CDR3 protein: CARSLEVAGRNNPEREQYF
V gene: TRBV10-1; CDR3 protein: CASSGTGDTEAFF
V gene: TRBV7-7; CDR3 protein: CASSLESGTQYF
V gene: TRBV9; CDR3 protein: CASSESSYNEQFF
V gene: TRBV5-1; CDR3 protein: CASSLVQNMNTEAFF
V gene: TRBV4-2; CDR3 protein: CASSPWSRNEKLFF
V gene: TRBV6-5; CDR3 protein: CASSPNRGPNTEAFF
V gene: TRBV19; CDR3 protein: CASSITGGVSTEAFF
V gene: TRBV19; CDR3 protein: CASSRTVVNTEAFF
V gene: TRBV5-4; CDR3 protein: CASSIRGGETQYF